These 21 T cell receptor beta chains share one sample of origin, sequenced in a study of cytomegalovirus exposure and HLA in healthy donors. Researchers ran the PCR with 60 Vbeta and 13 Jbeta primers. Libraries were prepared by immunoSEQ multiplex PCR; TCRdb keeps only in-frame clonotypes and omits some of them. The sample lists some 110,000 clones, roughly 9% occurring once. Material: PBMCs. These receptors all come from a man aged 25 to 45 in good health and CMV-seronegative.

CDR3 loop: CASSLAQYSNQPQHF. The CDR3 region has the DNA TGTGCCAGCAGCTTGGCTCAGTATAGCAATCAGCCCCAGCATTTT. The rearrangement joins TRBV5-6 to TRBJ1-5; D unclear. The CDR3 is 15 residues long. V shed 0 bases and J shed 0 bases, with 7 bases lying between them. The germline CDR1 and CDR2 sequences are SGHDT and YYEEEE.

The genes are TRBV6-6 and TRBJ1-2; the match to TRBD1 covers 10 bases. CDR3 length: 15 residues. J lost 5 bases, V lost 5 bases, and 8 bases had no gene match. Germline assignment: CDR1 MNHNY and CDR2 SVGAGI (reference sequence). The CDR3 here is CASSPGGTGVYGYTF. The CDR3 bases are TGTGCCAGCAGTCCAGGCGGGACAGGGGTTTATGGCTACACCTTC.

On this clone: The sample contains more than one DNA sequence encoding this CDR3. This chain joins TRBV6-4 and TRBJ2-3; tentatively, D is TRBD1 (6 bases). In germline, CDR1 is MRHNA, CDR2 SNTAGT. The V end was cut by 0 bases, the J end by 1 base, with 8 bases between. The CDR3 contains 15 residues. CDR3: CASSDSSGGTDTQYF. CDR3 sequence (DNA): TGTGCCAGCAGTGACTCCTCAGGGGGCACAGATACGCAGTATTTT.

This clone was observed a handful of times. The chain has TRBV7-9 and TRBJ2-1; possible D gene TRBD2, 6 bases. The V and J ends lost 5 bases and 6 bases respectively, with 8 bases between them. Germline CDR1 SEHNR, CDR2 FQNEAQ (reference sequence). The CDR3 totals 12 residues. The CDR3 reads CASSRAGNEQFF. DNA for the CDR3: TGTGCCAGCAGCCGAGCGGGCAATGAGCAGTTCTTC.

This clone has a handful of counts. The rearrangement links TRBV30 to TRBJ2-7; the match to TRBD1 covers 7 bases. CDR3 size: 14 residues. V dropped 5 bases and J dropped 0; count of bases not matched to a gene: 7. Germline V lookup: CDR1 GTSNPN, CDR2 SVGIG (reference sequence). This CDR3 reads CAWEDRASSYEQYF. Here the CDR3 DNA reads TGTGCCTGGGAAGACAGGGCGAGCTCCTACGAGCAGTACTTC. The complete variable domain, with remaining parts taken from reference TRBV30 and TRBJ2-7, reads SQTIHQWPATLVQPVGSPLSLECTVEGTSNPNLYWYRQAAGRGLQLLFYSVGIGQISSEVPQNLSASRPQDRQFILSSKKLLLSDSGFYLCAWEDRASSYEQYFGPGTRLTVT.

Regarding this clone: A read error may account for a junction end that differs from germline. This chain links TRBV30 with TRBJ2-1; D might be TRBD2 (5 bases). CDR1 and CDR2 from the germline V gene are GTSNPN and SVGIG (reference sequence). CDR3 length: 14 residues. CDR3 DNA: TGTGCCCGGAGCCGGTCAGCGGCTTACAATGAGCAGTTCTTC. Residues: CARSRSAAYNEQFF.

J is TRBJ2-7 and V is TRBV5-4; 10 bases fit TRBD2. CDR3 length: 17 residues. Germline-derived CDR1 and CDR2 are SGHNT and YYREEE (reference sequence). J lost 2 bases, V lost 4 bases, and 12 bases had no gene match. Written as DNA, the CDR3 is TGTGCCAGCAGCCCGGGTGGGGGAGCGGGAGGGACCTACGAGCAGTACTTC. Protein sequence: CASSPGGGAGGTYEQYF.

This clone has just a few counts. This rearrangement joins TRBV10-1 to TRBJ2-1; TRBD1 agrees at 8 bases. This CDR3 is built from 17 residues. Germline lookup yields CDR1 WNHNN and CDR2 SYGVQD (reference sequence). The ends lost 5 bases at V and 1 base at J; junction bases unmatched: 10. CDR3 loop: CASSSRTGTGSYNEQFF. CDR3 in DNA: TGCGCCAGCAGTTCCCGGACAGGGACTGGTTCCTACAATGAGCAGTTCTTC.

This clone has only a few counts. The chain couples TRBV19 to TRBJ1-1, with 8 bases lining up with TRBD1. The CDR3 is 15 residues long. From germline, CDR1 is LNHDA and CDR2 SQIVND (reference sequence). The ends lost 2 bases at V and 0 bases at J; junction bases unmatched: 2. DNA of the CDR3: TGTGCCAGTAGTATAAGACAGGGGTTGAACACTGAAGCTTTCTTT. Translation: CASSIRQGLNTEAFF. The whole variable domain, remainder taken from reference TRBV19 and TRBJ1-1, is DGGITQSPKYLFRKEGQNVTLSCEQNLNHDAMYWYRQDPGQGLRLIYYSQIVNDFQKGDIAEGYSVSREKKESFPLTVTSAQKNPTAFYLCASSIRQGLNTEAFFGQGTRLTVV.

This clone has a handful of counts. The chain is built from TRBV5-1 and TRBJ2-7; perhaps TRBD1 as D (5 bases). The V gene lost 0 bases and the J gene lost 3 bases, with 7 bases spanning the gap. The CDR3 is 13 residues long. Germline V lookup: CDR1 SGHRS, CDR2 YFSETQ. Here the CDR3 reads CASSLATGYEQYF. CDR3 nucleotides: TGCGCCAGCAGCTTGGCCACAGGCTACGAGCAGTACTTC.

The chain links TRBV28 to TRBJ2-5; D gene uncertain. Germline V gene data show CDR1 as MDHEN and CDR2 as SYDVKM. Between the trimmed V and J ends, which lost 6 bases and 3 bases, there was a span of 11 bases. The CDR3 is 13 residues long. The CDR3 is CASSRLWEETQYF. CDR3 coding DNA: TGTGCCAGCAGCAGACTCTGGGAAGAGACCCAGTACTTC.

This clone was picked up a small number of times. For the CDR3, the DNA is TGTGCCAGCAGCCAACTACGGACAGGGAGCTACAATGAGCAGTTCTTC. Protein sequence: CASSQLRTGSYNEQFF. V usage is TRBV14 and J usage is TRBJ2-1, with 8 bases fitting TRBD1. V shed 2 bases and J 3 bases; nucleotides not matched to a gene: 6. The CDR3 consists of 16 residues. The germline V gene encodes CDR1 SGHDN and CDR2 FVKESK.

The chain has TRBV6-5 and TRBJ2-5, with TRBD1 matching over 7 bases. The tail of the sequence fits TRBJ2-7 better, so the J call may be wrong. Per the germline V gene, CDR1 is MNHEY and CDR2 is SVGAGI. The CDR3 sequence is 15 residues long. CDR3 region: CASSTTRDSTYEQYF. The CDR3 region has the DNA TGTGCCAGCAGTACCACTCGGGACAGTACCTACGAGCAGTACTTC.

V usage is TRBV4-3 and J usage is TRBJ2-3, with D perhaps matching TRBD1 (5 bases). The V and J ends lost 3 bases and 6 bases respectively, with 13 bases between them. This CDR3 region has 14 residues. The germline V gene encodes CDR1 LGHNA and CDR2 YSLEER. The DNA for the CDR3 is TGCGCCAGCAGCCAGCGCAGGGTGGGTGATACGCAGTATTTT. This gives the protein CASSQRRVGDTQYF.

The table lists this clone with a few counts. The same CDR3 arises from other DNA sequences in this sample as well. This sequence joins TRBV18 and TRBJ2-5; TRBD1 matches 7 bases. V lost 2 bases and J lost 5; bases outside the gene matches: 2. CDR3 length equals 13 residues. Germline CDR1 KGHSH, CDR2 LQKENI. CDR3 sequence: CASSPGQEETQYF. In nucleotides, the CDR3 is TGTGCCAGCTCACCAGGACAGGAGGAGACCCAGTACTTC. Complete variable domain (other parts from reference TRBV18 and TRBJ2-5): NAGVMQNPRHLVRRRGQEARLRCSPMKGHSHVYWYRQLPEEGLKFMVYLQKENIIDESGMPKERFSAEFPKEGPSILRIQQVVRGDSAAYFCASSPGQEETQYFGPGTRLLVL.

The genes are TRBV4-1 and TRBJ2-1; 9 bases line up with TRBD1. The CDR3 has 13 residues. Germline-derived CDR1 and CDR2 are MGHRA and YSYEKL. V was clipped by 4 bases and J by 11 bases; unmatched bases: 6. The CDR3 protein is CASSLRQGEKQFF. CDR3 nucleotide sequence: TGCGCCAGCAGCCTGAGACAGGGGGAAAAGCAGTTCTTC.

This clone was observed a few times. V usage is TRBV30 and J usage is TRBJ2-3; 8 bases match TRBD1. This CDR3 contains 15 residues. Trimming took 3 bases from V and 0 from J; bases not matched to a gene: 5. CDR1 and CDR2 from the germline V gene are GTSNPN and SVGIG (reference sequence). DNA of the CDR3: TGTGCCTGGAGCGTCGGGACAGGAAGCACAGATACGCAGTATTTT. Its translation is CAWSVGTGSTDTQYF.

The chain couples TRBV6-5 to TRBJ1-1; 7 bases agree with TRBD1. The junction had 13 bases not matched to a gene; V was cut back by 6 bases and J by 6 bases. The CDR3 totals 15 residues. Per germline, CDR1 MNHEY and CDR2 SVGAGI. CDR3 loop: CASRWRGQRLAEAFF. Here the CDR3 DNA reads TGTGCCAGCAGATGGCGGGGACAGAGGCTTGCTGAAGCTTTCTTT.

This clone was recorded a few times. The chain has TRBV11-2 and TRBJ2-7, with TRBD1 matching over 9 bases. This CDR3 is built from 14 residues. CDR1 and CDR2 (germline): SGHAT, FQNNGV. V was clipped by 4 bases and J by 4 bases; unmatched bases: 5. CDR3 sequence reads: CASSSTGGGYEQYF. CDR3 nucleotide sequence: TGTGCCAGCAGCTCGACAGGGGGTGGGTACGAGCAGTACTTC.

This clone was seen only a few times. The CDR3 here is CASSVLTSGSTDTQYF. The CDR3 coding sequence is TGTGCCAGTAGTGTCCTGACTAGCGGAAGCACAGATACGCAGTATTTT. The chain combines TRBV19 with TRBJ2-3; 9 bases align to TRBD2. CDR1 and CDR2 from the germline V gene are LNHDA and SQIVND (reference sequence). CDR3 size: 16 residues. Germline trimming cut 5 bases from V and 0 bases from J; bases unmatched to any gene: 6.

V gene TRBV27 combines with J gene TRBJ1-2, with D maybe TRBD1 (5 bases). Germline V gives CDR1 MNHEY, CDR2 SMNVEV (reference sequence). The V gene lost 8 bases and the J gene lost 1 base, with 14 bases spanning the gap. This CDR3 region has 14 residues. CDR3: CASAGNGLNYGYTF. Written as DNA, the CDR3 is TGTGCCAGCGCAGGGAACGGTCTTAACTATGGCTACACCTTC.